The rows below give T cell receptor beta chains drawn from one sample of a study of regulatory T cells in long-lasting Graves disease. TCRdb used MiXCR to reprocess the multiplex PCR reads, holding one entry per CDR3 protein. This table has about 400,000 distinct CDR3 sequences, roughly 20% appearing once. Source: peripheral blood mononuclear cells (PBMCs), taken when the disease was refractory, from a patient treated with antithyroid drugs. The origin of the receptors is a female donor with Graves disease. Each CDR3 is given with its conserved first and last residue. D genes are given only for firm matches. Expanded clones get a size class; other rows say once, few or many, or leave the size out.

CASIKNTVETEAFF	TGTGCCAGCATCAAAAACACTGTTGAGACTGAAGCTTTCTTT	many	TRBJ1-1	14	TRBV7-2	.
CASSDYRGSAYEQYF	TGTGCCAGCAGCGACTACAGGGGGTCCGCCTACGAGCAGTACTTC	.	TRBJ2-7	15	TRBV6-1	TRBD1
CASGLGQGDRIEAFF	TGTGCTAGTGGTTTGGGACAGGGGGATAGGATTGAAGCTTTCTTT	many	TRBJ1-1	15	TRBV12-5	TRBD1
CASSLESSGRYEQFF	TGTGCCAGCAGCTTAGAGTCTAGCGGGAGATATGAGCAGTTCTTC	.	TRBJ2-1	15	TRBV7-8	TRBD2
CASSEMGQGAYGYTF	TGTGCCAGCAGTGAAATGGGACAGGGGGCCTATGGCTACACCTTC	many	TRBJ1-2	15	TRBV2	TRBD1
CASSRGTSGRTDTQYF	TGTGCCAGTAGTAGGGGGACTAGCGGCCGCACAGATACGCAGTATTTT	.	TRBJ2-3	16	TRBV19	TRBD2
CASSFEGDVYEQYF	TGCGCCAGCAGCTTTGAAGGGGATGTGTACGAGCAGTACTTC	many	TRBJ2-7	14	TRBV28	.
CASSLDGQKNEKLFF	TGTGCCAGCAGCTTGGACGGACAGAAAAATGAAAAACTGTTTTTT	few	TRBJ1-4	15	TRBV7-2	.
CSARPHMNTEAFF	TGCAGTGCTAGGCCCCATATGAACACTGAAGCTTTCTTT	few	TRBJ1-1	13	TRBV20-1	.
CASSYGAGAQETQYF	TGTGCCAGCAGTTATGGGGCAGGGGCTCAAGAGACCCAGTACTTC	many	TRBJ2-5	15	TRBV28	.
CASSQGAGGNTEAFF	TGCGCCAGCAGTCAGGGGGCGGGGGGGAACACTGAAGCTTTCTTT	.	TRBJ1-1	15	TRBV10-2	TRBD1
CASSEGGYEQYF	TGTGCCAGCAGTGAAGGCGGCTACGAGCAGTACTTC	many	TRBJ2-7	12	TRBV2	.
CATPTGTGSNEQYF	TGTGCCACCCCGACCGGGACAGGGAGTAACGAGCAGTACTTC	.	TRBJ2-7	14	TRBV24-1	TRBD1
CASSAGLAGGRQETQYF	TGTGCCAGCAGCGCGGGACTAGCGGGAGGGCGGCAAGAGACCCAGTACTTC	.	TRBJ2-5	17	TRBV7-9	TRBD2
CSVRRFQETQYF	TGCAGTGTTAGGAGATTCCAGGAGACCCAGTACTTC	few	TRBJ2-5	12	TRBV20-1	.
CASSPIGTAPSGANVLTF	TGCGCCAGCAGCCCCATCGGGACAGCCCCCTCTGGGGCCAACGTCCTGACTTTC	.	TRBJ2-6	18	TRBV4-1	TRBD1
CASSQDLQGARVAFF	TGCGCCAGCAGCCAAGATTTACAGGGGGCGCGGGTGGCTTTCTTT	once	TRBJ1-1	15	TRBV4-3	TRBD1